This TCR beta chain emerged from a study of blood T cells in healthy people across ages. PCR was performed a second time for about 7 to 11 cycles using a sample-barcoded 5' primer and a J-beta primer mix. One entry per CDR3 protein, called by TCRdb with MiXCR from the 5' RACE reads. The table records around 800,000 distinct CDR3 sequences, about 55% of them present only once. Germline CDR1 and CDR2: MNHEY and SVGAGI. J lost 5 bases, V lost 0 bases, and 6 bases had no gene match. This CDR3 comprises 16 residues. This clonotype was picked up a small number of times. The chain links TRBV6-5 to TRBJ2-5, with 10 bases fitting TRBD2. The sequence came from a man of 80 years or more in good health. Sequenced input: blood. CDR3 sequence: CASSYSTLAGVETQYF. Written as DNA, the CDR3 is TGTGCCAGCAGTTACTCGACGCTAGCGGGAGTCGAGACCCAGTACTTC.